The rows below give T cell receptor beta chains drawn from one sample of a study of graft-versus-host responses after intestinal transplantation. Sequencing was performed with immunoSEQ multiplex PCR; in TCRdb, only in-frame clones are kept and a portion is missing. The sample records about 15,000 clones, roughly 60% being singletons. The source material was ileum tissue, sampled 524 days after transplant. The receptors stem from a human patient who received an intestinal transplant, so some T cells may come from the graft donor. CDR3s include the opening cysteine and the closing phenylalanine or tryptophan. A D gene is named only where the DNA matches it firmly. Clone sizes are given selectively: once, few, many, or a class where the clone is expanded.

v_gene,j_gene,d_gene,abundance,CDR3nt,CDR3aa
TRBV6-5,TRBJ2-3,TRBD2,.,TGTGCCAGCATGCGGGGGGTTATAGGCACAGATACGCAGTATTTT,CASMRGVIGTDTQYF
TRBV4-3,TRBJ1-1,TRBD1,.,TGCGCCAGCAGCAGGGGACAGGGCAATGAAGCTTTCTTT,CASSRGQGNEAFF
TRBV30,TRBJ2-2,TRBD2,.,TGTGCCTGGAGCCCCGGACTAGCGGGGCGGGTCGGGGAGCTGTTTTTT,CAWSPGLAGRVGELFF
TRBV10-1,TRBJ2-3,TRBD1,.,TGCGCCAGCAGTGAGCTGACAGGGGTTGGCACAGATACGCAGTATTTT,CASSELTGVGTDTQYF
TRBV5-1,TRBJ2-1,.,few,TGCGCCAGCAGTCCTCAGGGGAACGTCTACAATGAGCAGTTCTTC,CASSPQGNVYNEQFF
TRBV14,TRBJ1-2,.,.,TGTGCCAGCAGCCAGTCCAGGGTCAGAGGCTACACCTTC,CASSQSRVRGYTF
TRBV6-6,TRBJ2-5,.,.,TGTGCCAGCAGTTACGAGAGGGAAGAGGCCCAGTACTTC,CASSYEREEAQYF
TRBV10-3,TRBJ2-7,TRBD1,few,TGTGCCATCAGATTCGCCGGGACAGGGCCCTACGAGCAGTACTTC,CAIRFAGTGPYEQYF
TRBV27,TRBJ2-7,.,.,TGTGCCAGCAGTTTAGGCCGGAGTGCCCGGAGTGGCGAGCAGTACTTC,CASSLGRSARSGEQYF
TRBV30,TRBJ1-4,.,once,TGTGCCTGGACGGATCCAGGGTCAACTAATGAAAAACTGTTTTTT,CAWTDPGSTNEKLFF
TRBV5-1,TRBJ1-4,TRBD1,.,TGCGCCAGCAGCCCGGGTCCGACAGGGGTATCTGGAGAAAAACTGTTTTTT,CASSPGPTGVSGEKLFF
TRBV2,TRBJ2-6,TRBD1,.,TGTGCCGGAGGACAGGGGGAGTCTGGGGCCAACGTCCTGACTTTC,CAGGQGESGANVLTF
TRBV30,TRBJ2-2,TRBD1,.,TGTGCCTGGACCCGGGACAGGGGATCCGGGGAGCTGTTTTTT,CAWTRDRGSGELFF
TRBV7-2,TRBJ1-2,.,.,TGTGCCAGCAGCCCCCGGAGAAATGCGAACTATGGCTACACCTTC,CASSPRRNANYGYTF
TRBV9,TRBJ1-3,.,few,TGTGCCAGCAGCGTAGGCGTGCACGAAAACACCATATATTTT,CASSVGVHENTIYF
TRBV6-1,TRBJ1-1,TRBD1,few,TGTGCCAGCAGTGTGAGACAGGGGGAGGGCACTGAAGCTTTCTTT,CASSVRQGEGTEAFF
TRBV11-3,TRBJ2-2,.,.,TGTGCCAGCAGCACGGTTATTGCCGGGGAGCTGTTTTTT,CASSTVIAGELFF
TRBV5-8,TRBJ1-2,TRBD1,few,TGTGCCAGCAACAGGGGGGACAACTATGGCTACACCTTC,CASNRGDNYGYTF
TRBV18,TRBJ2-1,.,.,TGTGCCAGCTCACCACCGAGGGAGCTTGATCCCCGTTACAATGAGCAGTTCTTC,CASSPPRELDPRYNEQFF
TRBV9,TRBJ2-2,.,.,TGTGCCAGCAGCGCCCATCGGAGAAACACCGGGGAGCTGTTTTTT,CASSAHRRNTGELFF
TRBV19,TRBJ1-4,.,.,TGTGCCAGTAGTCTTACACCTTCCGGGGGGGAAAAACTGTTTTTT,CASSLTPSGGEKLFF
TRBV30,TRBJ1-6,.,.,TGTGCCTGGAGTCCATCTGGAAGCGGTTCACCCCTCCACTTT,CAWSPSGSGSPLHF
TRBV7-2,TRBJ1-1,TRBD1,.,TGTGCCAGCACCCCAGTTCGTAGGACAGGGGCTGAAGCTTTCTTT,CASTPVRRTGAEAFF
TRBV29-1,TRBJ2-1,.,.,TGCAGCGTCAGGGCGGGATGGGATGAGCAGTTCTTC,CSVRAGWDEQFF
TRBV7-8,TRBJ1-1,.,few,TGTGCCAGCAGCTTCGAGCTAAACACTGAAGCTTTCTTT,CASSFELNTEAFF
TRBV5-1,TRBJ2-5,TRBD1,.,TGCGCCAGCAGCTCCGGGACAGGGGAAAAGACCCAGTACTTC,CASSSGTGEKTQYF
TRBV5-4,TRBJ2-5,TRBD1,.,TGTGCCAGCAGCTCCCGGACAGGGACACAAGAGACCCAGTACTTC,CASSSRTGTQETQYF
TRBV18,TRBJ2-2,TRBD1,.,TGTGCCAGCTCACCCGGACAGGGGACCGGGGAGCTGTTTTTT,CASSPGQGTGELFF
TRBV10-1,TRBJ2-7,.,medium-sized,TGCGCCAGCAGTGAGCCCCGGGGCGAGCAGTACTTC,CASSEPRGEQYF
TRBV12-5,TRBJ2-3,.,.,TGTGCTAGTGGCCCACCGGACTTCACAGATACGCAGTATTTT,CASGPPDFTDTQYF
TRBV19,TRBJ1-4,TRBD1,.,TGTGCCACTCGGGACAGAGGTGAAAAACTGTTTTTT,CATRDRGEKLFF
TRBV9,TRBJ2-2,.,once,TGTGCCAGCAGCTCCTACACCGGGGAGCTGTTTTTT,CASSSYTGELFF
TRBV6-1,TRBJ2-2,TRBD2,.,TGTGCCGCGGCCGGGACTAGGAACACCGGGGAGCTGTTTTTT,CAAAGTRNTGELFF
TRBV11-3,TRBJ2-7,.,.,TGTGCCAGCAGCTTAGATTTGTTAGACTCCTACGAGCAGTACTTC,CASSLDLLDSYEQYF
TRBV5-1,TRBJ1-1,.,.,TGCGCCAGCTTACAGGCTATGAACACTGAAGCTTTCTTT,CASLQAMNTEAFF
TRBV6-5,TRBJ1-6,TRBD1,few,TGTGCCAGCAGTTCCGACGGGACAGGGACTTCACCCCTCCACTTT,CASSSDGTGTSPLHF
TRBV9,TRBJ2-7,TRBD2,.,TGTGCCAGCAGCGTAGGGACTAGGGTCTACGAGCAGTACTTC,CASSVGTRVYEQYF
TRBV19,TRBJ2-1,.,.,TGTGCCAGTAGTATAACCGGGGGATCTTCTAATGAGCAGTTCTTC,CASSITGGSSNEQFF
TRBV19,TRBJ2-1,TRBD2,.,TGTGCCAGTAGTATTCTGCGGGGGGGCAGTTATGAGCAGTTCTTC,CASSILRGGSYEQFF
TRBV6-6,TRBJ1-2,.,.,TGTGCCAGCACAACCATAACAGGGAACCTAAACTATGGCTACACCTTC,CASTTITGNLNYGYTF
TRBV30,TRBJ1-2,.,few,TGTGCCTGGGACGAGACTCTAGCTAACTATGGCTACACCTTC,CAWDETLANYGYTF
TRBV18,TRBJ1-3,.,.,TGTGCCAGCTCACTTTCTCAGCAGGGAGGTGGAAACACCATATATTTT,CASSLSQQGGGNTIYF
TRBV6-4,TRBJ2-3,.,few,TGTGCCAGCAGCACCAGTGCGGAGAGCACAGATACGCAGTATTTT,CASSTSAESTDTQYF
TRBV2,TRBJ1-5,TRBD1,.,TGTGCCAGCAGTACAGGGGGCAATCAGCCCCAGCATTTT,CASSTGGNQPQHF
TRBV7-2,TRBJ2-3,TRBD2,.,TGTGCCAGCAGCTTAGTTGGTGGACTAGCGGGGGGGCCCACAGATACGCAGTATTTT,CASSLVGGLAGGPTDTQYF
TRBV19,TRBJ1-1,.,few,TGTGCCAGTGGTCCCGACAGCAGGAACACTGAAGCTTTCTTT,CASGPDSRNTEAFF
TRBV4-3,TRBJ1-4,.,.,TGCGCCAGCAGCCCCCCCGAAGCCCAGGGTGAAAAACTGTTTTTT,CASSPPEAQGEKLFF
TRBV15,TRBJ2-7,.,.,TGTGCCACCAACAGGGGAGGGGGTCAGCAGCTTTACGAGCAGTACTTC,CATNRGGGQQLYEQYF
TRBV12-5,TRBJ1-3,TRBD1,.,TGTGCTAGTGCCCAGGACAGGGGAAACACCATATATTTT,CASAQDRGNTIYF